This T cell receptor (beta chain) was profiled in a study of blood T cell repertoires in COVID-19. The method was immunoSEQ multiplex PCR; TCRdb's version includes in-frame clones alone and lacks a portion of them. Altogether 210,000 or so clones are present, approximately 81% being singletons, with the ten largest covering roughly 20%. V dropped 4 bases and J dropped 5; count of bases not matched to a gene: 2. This CDR3 is 13 amino acids long. Germline V gene data show CDR1 as SGHVS and CDR2 as FNYEAQ. Sequencing was performed on peripheral blood. This sequence joins TRBV7-6 and TRBJ2-5, with 9 nucleotides matching TRBD2. The receptor's source is a human donor in a cohort sampled during active COVID-19. The CDR3 loop reads CASSSGLAETQYF. In DNA form, the CDR3 reads TGTGCCAGCAGCTCCGGACTAGCGGAGACCCAGTACTTC.